Following are 29 T cell receptor beta chains from one sample sequenced in a study of blood T cell repertoires in COVID-19. This table comes from immunoSEQ multiplex PCR, and its TCRdb copy is limited to in-frame clones, with some not included. In the table there are about 210,000 clones, approximately 81% of which are singletons. Material for sequencing was PBMCs or T cells enriched from blood (not recorded which). These receptors all stem from a woman aged 45-65 years with acute COVID-19.

The chain links TRBV6-2 or TRBV6-3 to TRBJ2-7; a possible D gene is TRBD2 (5 bases). The CDR3 consists of 12 residues. Germline V gene data show CDR1 as MNHEY and CDR2 as SVGEGT. The ends were cut back, 2 bases at V and 5 bases at J, with 7 bases in the middle. For the CDR3, the DNA is TGTGCCAGCAGTTACGTCGGGAACGAGCAGTACTTC. Translated, it gives CASSYVGNEQYF.

To note about this clone: One junction end disagrees with the germline gene, perhaps due to a read error. The chain recombines TRBV7-2 with TRBJ2-7, with D maybe TRBD1 (6 bases). The germline gives CDR1 SGHTA, CDR2 FQGNSA. The CDR3 sequence is 13 residues long. CDR3 DNA sequence: TGTGCCAGCAGTTTAGATGTAGGGGGTGAGCAGTACTTC. Protein sequence: CASSLDVGGEQYF.

The chain links TRBV7-2 to TRBJ1-1; D is ambiguous. Looked up from germline, CDR1 is SGHTA and CDR2 is FQGNSA. The CDR3 contains 12 residues. V was trimmed by 5 bases and J by 7 bases, leaving 11 bases between them. The DNA for the CDR3 is TGTGCCAGCAGCGGAGCCAGCAGTGAAGCTTTCTTT. Translation gives CASSGASSEAFF.

The rearrangement uses TRBV25-1 and TRBJ2-1, with D possibly matching TRBD2 (5 bases). The V and J ends lost 1 base and 5 bases respectively, with 15 bases between them. The germline V gene has CDR1 MGHDK and CDR2 SYGVNS. The CDR3 is made up of 16 amino acids. CDR3 sequence: CASSELSEVLNNEQFF. CDR3 sequence (DNA): TGTGCCAGCAGTGAATTATCGGAGGTATTGAACAATGAGCAGTTCTTC.

This chain connects TRBV4-1 to TRBJ2-5, with TRBD1 matching 7 bases. From germline, CDR1 is MGHRA and CDR2 YSYEKL. This CDR3 region has 14 residues. Trimming at V came to 3 bases and at J to 4 bases, leaving 5 bases not matched to a gene. DNA for the CDR3: TGCGCCAGCAGCCAGTTGACAGGGCTAGAGACCCAGTACTTC. Residues: CASSQLTGLETQYF.

V is TRBV28 and J is TRBJ2-6; 10 bases are a match to TRBD1. Germline CDR1 reads MDHEN; CDR2 reads SYDVKM. V was pared by 0 bases and J by 1 base, with 3 bases of the junction left unmatched. The CDR3 covers 18 residues. The DNA for the CDR3 is TGTGCCAGCAGTTTATGGACAGGGGGCGTTTCTGGGGCCAACGTCCTGACTTTC. The encoded protein is CASSLWTGGVSGANVLTF.

As DNA, the CDR3 is TGTGCCAGCAGCTTAACCGCGGGGGGGAGGACAGATACGCAGTATTTT. Its translation: CASSLTAGGRTDTQYF. V and J are TRBV7-6 and TRBJ2-3; 9 nucleotides line up with TRBD2. The germline V gene has CDR1 SGHVS and CDR2 FNYEAQ. The CDR3 is 16 residues long. V shed 2 bases and J 3 bases; nucleotides not matched to a gene: 6.

This clone occurred a few times. The chain carries TRBV7-9 and TRBJ1-2; 9 positions agree with TRBD1. CDR3 length: 18 amino acids. With 3 bases clipped from V and 4 bases from J, the junction kept 15 bases outside the gene matches. Germline loops: CDR1 SEHNR, CDR2 FQNEAQ (reference sequence). The CDR3 reads CASSFSLGQGTPGYGYTF. The DNA of the CDR3 is TGTGCCAGCAGCTTTTCGCTGGGACAGGGAACCCCAGGCTATGGCTACACCTTC.

J is TRBJ2-4 and V is TRBV5-1, with a weak D call TRBD1 (6 bases). Germline values: CDR1 SGHRS, CDR2 YFSETQ. CDR3 length: 15 amino acids. V was shortened by 4 bases and J by 0 bases, with 11 bases between the two germline ends. CDR3 sequence reads: CASSSSGAAKNIQYF. In nucleotides, the CDR3 is TGCGCCAGCAGCAGTTCAGGGGCAGCCAAAAACATTCAGTACTTC.

The CDR3 region is CASSPAPGAEAFF. In nucleotides, the CDR3 is TGTGCCAGCAGTCCTGCTCCAGGGGCTGAAGCTTTCTTT. The chain has TRBV7-6 and TRBJ1-1; tentatively, D is TRBD1 (6 bases). Between the trimmed V and J ends, which lost 6 bases and 6 bases, there was a span of 14 bases. Per the germline V gene, CDR1 is SGHVS and CDR2 is FNYEAQ. The CDR3 totals 13 residues.

The chain combines TRBV3-1 (or the pseudogene TRBV3-2) with TRBJ2-5, with 16 nucleotides matching TRBD2. The ends lost 3 bases at V and 4 bases at J; junction bases unmatched: 2. The CDR3 is 16 amino acids. The germline V gene encodes CDR1 LGHDT and CDR2 YNNKEL (reference sequence). In DNA form, the CDR3 reads TGTGCCAGCAGCCAGGGACTAGCGGGAGGGGGAGAGACCCAGTACTTC. Residues: CASSQGLAGGGETQYF.

This clone has a single count. The V and J genes are TRBV19 and TRBJ2-7; 10 nucleotides line up with TRBD2. Trimming removed 1 base from V and 5 bases from J; junction bases left unmatched: 8. The length of the CDR3 is 16 residues. Germline V CDR1 and CDR2: LNHDA, SQIVND (reference sequence). The CDR3 DNA reads TGTGCCAGTAGTATAGGAGGAGCGGGAGGGCCCCACGAGCAGTACTTC. Translating gives CASSIGGAGGPHEQYF.

V usage is TRBV6-2 or TRBV6-3 and J usage is TRBJ1-5; D unresolved. From germline, CDR1 is MNHEY and CDR2 SVGEGT. CDR3 length: 12 residues. V lost 2 bases to trimming and J lost 6 bases, with 5 bases between them. CDR3 sequence: CASSYPFQPQHF. The DNA of the CDR3 is TGTGCCAGCAGTTACCCGTTTCAGCCCCAGCATTTT.

The chain has TRBV28 and TRBJ2-6; no firm D call. V lost 6 bases and J 2 bases, leaving 11 bases between the germline ends. The CDR3 sequence is 15 residues long. Germline V gene data show CDR1 as MDHEN and CDR2 as SYDVKM. The CDR3 protein is CASSSSQAGANVLTF. As DNA, the CDR3 is TGTGCCAGCAGCAGCAGCCAGGCTGGGGCCAACGTCCTGACTTTC.

V usage is TRBV7-8 and J usage is TRBJ2-1, with 8 bases aligning to TRBD2. V dropped 0 bases and J dropped 0; count of bases not matched to a gene: 1. This CDR3 spans 16 amino acids. CDR1 is SGHVS, CDR2 FQNEAQ, per germline. This CDR3 is CASSLALAASYNEQFF. In DNA, the CDR3 is TGTGCCAGCAGCTTAGCACTAGCGGCCTCCTACAATGAGCAGTTCTTC.

This chain links TRBV12-1 with TRBJ2-5; the DNA was not compared with TRBD2, the D call given in the table. TRBV12-1 is noted as a pseudogene. CDR3 size: 16 residues. The CDR3: CASSCQGTSSLETQYF. The CDR3 region has the DNA TGTGCCAGCAGCTGCCAAGGGACTAGTAGCTTGGAGACCCAGTACTTC.

This clone was seen a few times. The chain employs TRBV4-2 and TRBJ1-2; tentative D call: TRBD1 (5 bases). V lost 0 bases and J lost 1, with 6 bases in between. This CDR3 region has 14 residues. Looked up from germline, CDR1 is LGHNA and CDR2 is YNFKEQ. The CDR3, as DNA: TGTGCCAGCAGCCAAGACAGGGATAACTATGGCTACACCTTC. Its protein is CASSQDRDNYGYTF.

The chain uses TRBV6-5 and TRBJ1-2; D remains ambiguous. Germline values: CDR1 MNHEY, CDR2 SVGAGI. V lost 6 bases, J lost 4 bases, and 12 bases lay in between. The CDR3 consists of 13 residues. This chain's CDR3 is CASREDFPYGYTF. CDR3 bases: TGTGCCAGCAGAGAGGATTTCCCCTATGGCTACACCTTC.

The rearrangement uses TRBV10-3 and TRBJ2-7; 11 bases fit TRBD2. CDR3 size: 14 residues. Germline lookup yields CDR1 ENHRY and CDR2 SYGVKD. After removal of 5 bases from V and 3 bases from J, the junction contained 3 bases not matched to a gene. CDR3 nucleotides: TGTGCCATCAGTTACGGGACTAGCGGCTACGAGCAGTACTTC. Its protein is CAISYGTSGYEQYF.

The rearrangement joins TRBV5-1 to TRBJ1-1, with 9 bases fitting TRBD1. The length of the CDR3 is 15 residues. V lost 3 bases to trimming and J lost 4 bases; unmatched junction nucleotides: 7. Germline V lookup: CDR1 SGHRS, CDR2 YFSETQ. CDR3 loop: CASSSPGQGFTEAFF. As DNA, the CDR3 is TGCGCCAGCAGCTCCCCGGGACAGGGTTTCACTGAAGCTTTCTTT.

The V gene is TRBV15, the J gene TRBJ2-4, with D possibly being TRBD2 (6 bases). V lost 3 bases and J 16 bases, leaving 16 bases between the germline ends. The CDR3 totals 12 residues. Germline V lookup: CDR1 LNHNV, CDR2 YYDKDF (reference sequence). The CDR3 is CATSSSTGTPYF. The CDR3 DNA is TGTGCCACCAGCAGCAGTACCGGGACTCCATACTTC.

This chain connects TRBV27 to TRBJ1-5, with 9 bases lining up with TRBD1. The germline gives CDR1 MNHEY, CDR2 SMNVEV (reference sequence). V gave up 5 bases and J gave up 5 bases; unmatched junction bases: 4. The CDR3 length is 14 residues. CDR3 amino acids: CASSGTGWHQPQHF. In DNA, the CDR3 is TGTGCCAGCAGTGGGACAGGGTGGCATCAGCCCCAGCATTTT.

The chain is built from TRBV7-2 and TRBJ1-1; no clear D. Germline CDR1 SGHTA, CDR2 FQGNSA. This CDR3 is 16 amino acids long. Trimming stripped 1 base from V and 4 bases from J, with 16 bases between. Written as DNA, the CDR3 is TGTGCCAGCAGCTTAGACGGGAAGATAGGGAGCACTGAAGCTTTCTTT. It yields the protein CASSLDGKIGSTEAFF.

This clone was observed once. CDR3 protein: CATSPGWADDTQYF. CDR3 sequence (DNA): TGTGCCACCAGCCCGGGGTGGGCAGACGATACCCAGTACTTC. The chain employs TRBV24-1 and TRBJ2-5, with TRBD2 as a possible D gene (5 bases). This CDR3 has 14 amino acids. Per the germline V gene, CDR1 is KGHDR and CDR2 is SFDVKD. V dropped 7 bases and J dropped 8 bases, with 19 bases sitting between them.

The rearrangement uses TRBV6-2 or TRBV6-3 and TRBJ1-2; D call uncertain. Germline CDR1 and CDR2: MNHEY and SVGEGT. V dropped 4 bases and J dropped 7 bases, with 7 bases sitting between them. The CDR3 loop spans 11 amino acids. The CDR3 sequence is CASSLAGGYTF. In DNA, the CDR3 is TGTGCCAGCAGTTTGGCGGGTGGCTACACCTTC.

The chain employs TRBV7-9 and TRBJ1-2; D may be TRBD1 (5 bases). This CDR3 is 16 amino acids long. Germline CDR1 is SEHNR and CDR2 is FQNEAQ (reference sequence). V was trimmed by 4 bases and J by 8 bases, leaving 23 bases between them. CDR3 sequence (DNA): TGTGCCAGCAGCTCAGACTTCGTCAGGGTCATAGGCGGCTACACCTTC. Translating it yields CASSSDFVRVIGGYTF. The full variable domain, rest sourced from reference TRBV7-9 and TRBJ1-2, is DTGVSQNPRHKITKRGQNVTFRCDPISEHNRLYWYRQTLGQGPEFLTYFQNEAQLEKSRLLSDRFSAERPKGSFSTLEIQRTEQGDSAMYLCASSSDFVRVIGGYTFGSGTRLTVV.

This chain links TRBV27 with TRBJ2-1; D unclear. The length of the CDR3 is 15 residues. Germline V gives CDR1 MNHEY, CDR2 SMNVEV (reference sequence). The V end lost 0 bases, the J end lost 5 bases, and 11 bases lay between the germline ends. In nucleotides, the CDR3 is TGTGCCAGCAGTTTATCTTACGCTAACCACAATGAGCAGTTCTTC. Its translation is CASSLSYANHNEQFF.

This chain joins TRBV4-3 and TRBJ1-2, with D perhaps matching TRBD1 (6 bases). From germline, CDR1 is LGHNA and CDR2 YSLEER. V dropped 0 bases and J dropped 5 bases, with 10 bases sitting between them. CDR3 length: 14 amino acids. The CDR3 nucleotides read TGCGCCAGCAGCCAAGAACAGGGAGCTTATGGCTACACCTTC. This gives the protein CASSQEQGAYGYTF.

V usage is TRBV19 and J usage is TRBJ1-4; 9 nucleotides agree with TRBD1. The CDR3 consists of 17 residues. Germline CDR1 reads LNHDA; CDR2 reads SQIVND (reference sequence). The J segment lost 4 bases and the V segment lost 6 bases, leaving 12 bases of the junction unmatched. The CDR3: CASSRLGTGLGNEKLFF. For the CDR3, the DNA is TGTGCCAGTAGCCGCCTGGGGACAGGGCTAGGTAATGAAAAACTGTTTTTT.